A selection of T cell receptor beta chains follows, all from one sample in a study of cytomegalovirus exposure and HLA in healthy donors. The protocol was immunoSEQ multiplex PCR, while the TCRdb copy is restricted to in-frame clones and leaves out a portion. The sample lists around 150,000 clones; more than 70% were seen once. The material sequenced was PBMCs. The receptors here all came from a woman between 45 and 60 years old in good health and CMV-seronegative. The CDR3 runs from the conserved cysteine through the conserved F or W. Each record gives: D gene, clone size, J gene, V gene, CDR3 DNA, CDR3 protein. A D gene is named only where the DNA matches it firmly. The size of a clone is reported for some rows only, either as once, few or many, or as a class for expanded clones.

>TRBD1|NA|TRBJ1-2|TRBV30
TGTGCCTGGTCCCGCGTGGGGCAGGGGGGTGGCTACACCTTC
CAWSRVGQGGGYTF
>NA|NA|TRBJ1-1|TRBV29-1
TGCAGCGTTGGGGGGGACACTGAAGCTTTCTTT
CSVGGDTEAFF
>TRBD2|NA|TRBJ2-1|TRBV5-5
TGTGCCAGCAGCTTGAGCGGGGGTAATGAGCAGTTCTTC
CASSLSGGNEQFF
>TRBD1|NA|TRBJ1-1|TRBV6-5
TGTGCCAACCAGGGGGCCCCACAAGCTTTCTTT
CANQGAPQAFF
>TRBD1|NA|TRBJ2-7|TRBV10-3
TGTGCCATCAGTGAGTCGGCTACAGGGGGAAGGGCCTACGAGCAGTACTTC
CAISESATGGRAYEQYF
>TRBD1|NA|TRBJ1-1|TRBV5-6
TGTGCCAGCAGCTTGGTTGGGCAGGGGGATGGCACTGAAGCTTTCTTT
CASSLVGQGDGTEAFF
>NA|few|TRBJ1-6|TRBV4-1
TGCGCCAGCAGCCAAGCTCCGGTCTTCGGGCACAGGGATTCACCCCTCCACTTT
CASSQAPVFGHRDSPLHF
>NA|NA|TRBJ2-7|TRBV5-1
TGCGCCAGCAGCCTCCCTTCTTACGAGCAGTACTTC
CASSLPSYEQYF
>NA|NA|TRBJ1-2|TRBV15
TGTGCCACCAGCAGAGATATGGCCGACCAGGCAAGGCCCAACTATGGCTACACCTTC
CATSRDMADQARPNYGYTF
>NA|NA|TRBJ1-1|TRBV4-1
TGCGCCAGCAGCCAAGTTGGCAGGGAAGTTGCTGAAGCTTTCTTT
CASSQVGREVAEAFF
>NA|NA|TRBJ1-5|TRBV19
TGTGCCAGTAGTATAGTCCAGGGGTGGGGTCAGCCCCAGCATTTT
CASSIVQGWGQPQHF